This T cell receptor (beta chain) was documented in a study of blood T cell repertoires in COVID-19. Background on the study: There were acute and convalescent COVID-19 samples, and they came from the United States, Italy and Spain. PBMCs, B-cell-depleted T cells, or T cells were the source of the cDNA or gDNA that made up the material.

Sequencing was performed with immunoSEQ multiplex PCR; in TCRdb, only in-frame clones are kept and a portion is missing. Here the sample spans about 89,000 clones, roughly 78% being singletons. Germline loops: CDR1 SGHKS, CDR2 YYEKEE (reference sequence). V lost 4 bases, J lost 2 bases, and 16 bases lay in between. There are 15 residues in the CDR3. Sequencing was carried out using peripheral blood. This TCR was sampled from a woman aged 80 or over with acute or convalescent COVID-19. The chain is built from TRBV5-5 and TRBJ2-7, with D possibly matching TRBD1 (6 bases). The chain's CDR3 is CASSPTGQRAYEQYF. In DNA, the CDR3 is TGTGCCAGCAGCCCAACCGGACAGCGCGCCTACGAGCAGTACTTC.